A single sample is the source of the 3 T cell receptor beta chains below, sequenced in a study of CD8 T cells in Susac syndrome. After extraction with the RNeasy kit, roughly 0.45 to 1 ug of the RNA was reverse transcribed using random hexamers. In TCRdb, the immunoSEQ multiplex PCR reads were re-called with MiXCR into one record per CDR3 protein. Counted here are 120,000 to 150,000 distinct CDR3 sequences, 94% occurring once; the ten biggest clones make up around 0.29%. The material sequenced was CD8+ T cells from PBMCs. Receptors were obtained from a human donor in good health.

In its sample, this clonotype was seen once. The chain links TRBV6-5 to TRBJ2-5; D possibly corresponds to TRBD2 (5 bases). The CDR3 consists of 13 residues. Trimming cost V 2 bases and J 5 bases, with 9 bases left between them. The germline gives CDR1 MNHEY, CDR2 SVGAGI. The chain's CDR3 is CASSYGSVETQYF. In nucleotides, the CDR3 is TGTGCCAGCAGTTACGGGAGCGTGGAGACCCAGTACTTC.

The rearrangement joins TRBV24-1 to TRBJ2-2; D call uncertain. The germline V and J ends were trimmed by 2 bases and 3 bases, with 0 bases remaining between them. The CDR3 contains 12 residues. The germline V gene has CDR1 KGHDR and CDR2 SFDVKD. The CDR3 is CATSDYTGELFF. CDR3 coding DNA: TGTGCCACCAGTGATTACACCGGGGAGCTGTTTTTT.

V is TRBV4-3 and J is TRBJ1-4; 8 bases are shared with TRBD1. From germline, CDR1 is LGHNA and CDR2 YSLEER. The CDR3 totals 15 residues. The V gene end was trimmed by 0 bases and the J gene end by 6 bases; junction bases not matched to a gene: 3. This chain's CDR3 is CASSQEWTGYEKLFF. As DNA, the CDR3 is TGCGCCAGCAGCCAAGAGTGGACAGGGTATGAAAAACTGTTTTTT.